The 24 T cell receptor beta chains below all came from one sample that was sequenced in a study of a mutant IDH1 vaccine in newly diagnosed glioma. Some clones are missing from TCRdb's copy, which holds only in-frame ones; the method was immunoSEQ multiplex PCR. The repertoire consists of about 56,000 clones, with 75% to 90% occurring once and the leading ten covering 4.6%. Their cognate antigens are unknown. The time point: week 5, during vaccination. Vaccination used 300 ug of mutant IDH1 20-mer peptide per dose, with topical imiquimod. Sample: PBMCs, taken from a glioma patient whose treatment included an IDH1 peptide vaccine. All receptors derive from a woman in her thirties or forties with glioma.

The chain employs TRBV4-3 and TRBJ2-7, with D unclear. V lost 0 bases, J lost 1 base, and 7 bases lay in between. This CDR3 contains 14 residues. The germline V gene encodes CDR1 LGHNA and CDR2 YSLEER. The CDR3 loop is CASSQEAGSYEQYF. DNA for the CDR3: TGCGCCAGCAGCCAAGAGGCAGGTTCCTACGAGCAGTACTTC.

This rearrangement joins TRBV5-1 to TRBJ1-1; D unresolved. CDR1 SGHRS and CDR2 YFSETQ come from the germline V gene. The CDR3 spans 14 residues. Trimming pared 0 bases from V and 7 bases from J, leaving 13 bases between. In DNA form, the CDR3 reads TGCGCCAGCAGCTTGGTTTCAACCGGAGATGAAGCTTTCTTT. Translation gives CASSLVSTGDEAFF. The full variable domain, with the rest looked up from reference TRBV5-1 and TRBJ1-1, is KAGVTQTPRYLIKTRGQQVTLSCSPISGHRSVSWYQQTPGQGLQFLFEYFSETQRNKGNFPGRFSGRQFSNSRSEMNVSTLELGDSALYLCASSLVSTGDEAFFGQGTRLTVV.

V gene TRBV28 combines with J gene TRBJ1-5, with D possibly matching TRBD1 (6 bases). Germline V gene sequence: CDR1 MDHEN, CDR2 SYDVKM. This CDR3 is built from 15 residues. V lost 5 bases and J 6 bases, leaving 17 bases between the germline ends. The CDR3 is CASSTSSRGAQPQHF. Written as DNA, the CDR3 is TGTGCCAGCAGTACCTCCTCCAGGGGAGCTCAGCCCCAGCATTTT. Using reference TRBV28 and TRBJ1-5 for the parts outside the CDR3, the full variable domain is DVKVTQSSRYLVKRTGEKVFLECVQDMDHENMFWYRQDPGLGLRLIYFSYDVKMKEKGDIPEGYSVSREKKERFSLILESASTNQTSMYLCASSTSSRGAQPQHFGDGTRLSIL.

This rearrangement joins TRBV5-1 to TRBJ2-1; D is perhaps TRBD2 (5 bases). CDR1 is SGHRS, CDR2 YFSETQ, per germline. The CDR3 sequence is 13 residues long. V shed 7 bases and J shed 0 bases, with 8 bases lying between them. This CDR3 is CASSGSSYNEQFF. The CDR3 DNA sequence: TGCGCCAGCTCGGGGAGCTCCTACAATGAGCAGTTCTTC. The variable domain in full, with the rest retrieved from reference TRBV5-1 and TRBJ2-1, is KAGVTQTPRYLIKTRGQQVTLSCSPISGHRSVSWYQQTPGQGLQFLFEYFSETQRNKGNFPGRFSGRQFSNSRSEMNVSTLELGDSALYLCASSGSSYNEQFFGPGTRLTVL.

The rearrangement joins TRBV7-8 to TRBJ2-7; D unclear. Trimming removed 5 bases at V and 6 bases at J, with 11 bases between. Looked up from germline, CDR1 is SGHVS and CDR2 is FQNEAQ. The length of the CDR3 is 12 residues. The chain's CDR3 is CASSERLAEQYF. The CDR3 DNA follows: TGTGCCAGCAGCGAAAGGTTGGCCGAGCAGTACTTC.

The chain links TRBV5-1 to TRBJ2-5; TRBD2 matches 8 bases. J was trimmed by 7 bases and V by 0 bases; bases with no gene match: 14. CDR3 length equals 17 residues. Germline V gene lookup returns CDR1 SGHRS and CDR2 YFSETQ. CDR3 in DNA: TGCGCCAGCAGCTTGGCCGGGGCTAGCGGGCCGGGGGTGACCCAGTACTTC. Its protein is CASSLAGASGPGVTQYF.

The rearrangement links TRBV6-4 to TRBJ1-2; possible D gene TRBD1, 6 bases. V lost 5 bases to trimming and J lost 6 bases, with 16 bases between them. Germline loops: CDR1 MRHNA, CDR2 SNTAGT. The CDR3 has 14 residues. CDR3 bases: TGTGCCAGCAGTCAAAACGAGGGGACAAATGGCTACACCTTC. Encoded protein: CASSQNEGTNGYTF.

The chain carries TRBV7-9 and TRBJ1-4, with D uncertain. V shed 5 bases and J shed 6 bases, with 7 bases lying between them. The CDR3 consists of 12 residues. Germline assignment: CDR1 SEHNR and CDR2 FQNEAQ (reference sequence). The CDR3 nucleotides read TGTGCCAGCAGCACCGACGATGAAAAACTGTTTTTT. Amino acids: CASSTDDEKLFF.

This chain joins TRBV5-5 and TRBJ1-5; TRBD1 might be the D (5 bases). Germline values: CDR1 SGHKS, CDR2 YYEKEE (reference sequence). V was cut by 5 bases and J by 4 bases, with 10 bases left in between. This CDR3 contains 13 residues. CDR3: CASSRDRNQPQHF. In nucleotides, the CDR3 is TGTGCCAGCAGTCGAGACAGAAATCAGCCCCAGCATTTT.

This clone was found once. The V call is TRBV7-2, the J call TRBJ2-7; D gene unclear. V gave up 3 bases and J gave up 3 bases, with 9 bases separating them. Germline V gene sequence: CDR1 SGHTA, CDR2 FQGNSA. This CDR3 is 13 amino acids long. The CDR3 loop reads CASSLWSDYEQYF. CDR3 bases: TGTGCCAGCAGCTTGTGGAGCGACTACGAGCAGTACTTC.

This rearrangement joins TRBV7-9 to TRBJ1-4; 7 positions agree with TRBD1. CDR3 length: 13 amino acids. Germline lookup yields CDR1 SEHNR and CDR2 FQNEAQ (reference sequence). The J segment lost 11 bases and the V segment lost 5 bases, leaving 8 bases of the junction unmatched. CDR3 nucleotides: TGTGCCAGCAGCACCGGACAGGAGGGGAAACTGTTTTTT. Its translation is CASSTGQEGKLFF.

This chain links TRBV13 with TRBJ1-3, with D perhaps TRBD1 (5 bases). V lost 5 bases and J 0 bases, leaving 17 bases between the germline ends. The CDR3 spans 17 residues. Germline V gene sequence: CDR1 PRHDT, CDR2 FYEKMQ (reference sequence). In DNA, the CDR3 is TGTGCCAGCAGCCTCGCCCCCGACAGACTCTCTGGAAACACCATATATTTT. Residues: CASSLAPDRLSGNTIYF. Full variable domain (rest looked up from reference TRBV13 and TRBJ1-3): AAGVIQSPRHLIKEKRETATLKCYPIPRHDTVYWYQQGPGQDPQFLISFYEKMQSDKGSIPDRFSAQQFSDYHSELNMSSLELGDSALYFCASSLAPDRLSGNTIYFGEGSWLTVV.

The rearrangement uses TRBV19 and TRBJ2-7; D not certain. Trimming left V 3 bases short and J 2 bases short, with 8 bases between. This CDR3 has 13 amino acids. Looked up from germline, CDR1 is LNHDA and CDR2 is SQIVND (reference sequence). The CDR3, as DNA: TGTGCCAGTAGTATTAGTCCTACCTACGAGCAGTACTTC. Translated: CASSISPTYEQYF.

V usage is TRBV6-4 and J usage is TRBJ2-2; D unresolved. This CDR3 has 14 residues. V was pared by 4 bases and J by 5 bases, with 11 bases between. Per the germline V gene, CDR1 is MRHNA and CDR2 is SNTAGT. This CDR3 is CASSVEVETGELFF. For the CDR3, the DNA is TGTGCCAGCAGTGTTGAGGTTGAGACCGGGGAGCTGTTTTTT.

This clone came up a few times. This sequence joins TRBV30 and TRBJ2-7; TRBD2 matches 7 bases. Trimming removed 7 bases from V and 5 bases from J; junction bases left unmatched: 11. The CDR3 length is 13 residues. Germline V CDR1 and CDR2: GTSNPN, SVGIG (reference sequence). DNA of the CDR3: TGTGCCTTGGCAACGGGGGGAGGCGACGAGCAGTACTTC. It codes for CALATGGGDEQYF.

This chain uses TRBV5-6 with TRBJ1-2; maybe TRBD1 (5 bases). The CDR3 totals 12 residues. V was pared by 4 bases and J by 8 bases, with 12 bases between. Germline assignment: CDR1 SGHDT and CDR2 YYEEEE. CDR3 coding DNA: TGTGCCAGCAGCCTTCCGACAGTCGGCTACACCTTC. Encoded protein: CASSLPTVGYTF. Filled out from reference TRBV5-6 and TRBJ1-2, the complete variable domain reads DAGVTQSPTHLIKTRGQQVTLRCSPKSGHDTVSWYQQALGQGPQFIFQYYEEEERQRGNFPDRFSGHQFPNYSSELNVNALLLGDSALYLCASSLPTVGYTFGSGTRLTVV.

The rearrangement joins TRBV5-1 to TRBJ2-1, with a weak D call TRBD2 (6 bases). The CDR3 is made up of 15 amino acids. The germline CDR1 and CDR2 sequences are SGHRS and YFSETQ. The V gene lost 3 bases and the J gene lost 2 bases, with 12 bases spanning the gap. CDR3 in DNA: TGCGCCAGCAGCTCGGAGGGCCCTACCTACAATGAGCAGTTCTTC. This codes for CASSSEGPTYNEQFF.

The chain joins TRBV7-9 to TRBJ2-3; possible D gene TRBD2, 5 bases. This CDR3 contains 13 residues. Germline CDR1 is SEHNR and CDR2 is FQNEAQ (reference sequence). With 3 bases removed from V and 2 bases from J, the gap between germline ends came to 6 bases. As DNA, the CDR3 is TGTGCCAGCAGCTTCGGACTCACAGATACGCAGTATTTT. The encoded protein is CASSFGLTDTQYF.

The chain has TRBV7-6 and TRBJ2-3, with D maybe TRBD2 (5 bases). V was trimmed by 4 bases and J by 3 bases, leaving 11 bases between them. Per the germline V gene, CDR1 is SGHVS and CDR2 is FNYEAQ. This CDR3 has 14 residues. The CDR3 here is CASSSRAQTDTQYF. DNA for the CDR3: TGTGCCAGCAGCTCGCGGGCCCAAACAGATACGCAGTATTTT.

The sample holds one count of this clone. The chain employs TRBV19 and TRBJ1-5, with TRBD1 as a possible D gene (6 bases). Germline-derived CDR1 and CDR2 are LNHDA and SQIVND (reference sequence). This CDR3 is built from 13 residues. The CDR3 reads CGSGQHSNQPQHF. CDR3 nucleotides: TGTGGCTCTGGACAGCATAGCAATCAGCCCCAGCATTTT.

This chain connects TRBV11-2 to TRBJ2-7, with TRBD1 matching over 10 bases. J was trimmed by 5 bases and V by 1 base; bases with no gene match: 5. Per the germline V gene, CDR1 is SGHAT and CDR2 is FQNNGV. The CDR3 consists of 15 residues. CDR3 residues: CASSLAGTGAHEQYF. The CDR3 DNA follows: TGTGCCAGCAGCTTAGCCGGGACAGGGGCCCACGAGCAGTACTTC.

J is TRBJ1-4 and V is TRBV25-1, with unresolved D. V shed 3 bases and J shed 10 bases, with 15 bases lying between them. The CDR3 extends over 14 amino acids. Germline V gives CDR1 MGHDK, CDR2 SYGVNS. CDR3 sequence: CASSDPNFPGKLFF. The CDR3 DNA reads as TGTGCCAGCAGTGACCCGAATTTCCCCGGAAAACTGTTTTTT.

The chain couples TRBV6-6 to TRBJ1-1, with D possibly being TRBD1 (6 bases). Trimming stripped 4 bases from V and 4 bases from J, with 16 bases between. Per germline, CDR1 MNHNY and CDR2 SVGAGI (reference sequence). This CDR3 is 15 amino acids long. The CDR3 protein is CASSSVDGTPTEAFF. Here the CDR3 DNA reads TGTGCCAGCAGTTCCGTCGATGGGACACCCACTGAAGCTTTCTTT.

The rearrangement uses TRBV27 and TRBJ2-1; 7 positions agree with TRBD2. The CDR3 is 15 amino acids. The junction had 14 bases not matched to a gene; V was cut back by 6 bases and J by 9 bases. The V gene's germline CDR1 is MNHEY and CDR2 SMNVEV (reference sequence). CDR3 sequence: CASRQNLLARGEQFF. DNA of the CDR3: TGTGCCAGCAGACAAAACTTACTAGCGAGGGGTGAGCAGTTCTTC.